Given below is one TCR beta chain in context. The unexposed donors gave CD4+ T cells in about 2010-2019, prior to COVID-19. Assay used: immunoSEQ multiplex PCR; TCRdb lists only in-frame clones, some missing. This sample has 60,000 to 85,000 clones, with 93% found just once. The germline V gene encodes CDR1 MNHEY and CDR2 SVGAGI. The ends lost 5 bases at V and 11 bases at J; junction bases unmatched: 7. The CDR3 spans 12 residues. This sample is part of a study of CD4 T cells in relation to SARS-CoV-2 and coronaviruses. For the study at large: Shared crossreactive spike epitopes were mapped to their HLA restriction.

V is TRBV6-5 and J is TRBJ1-1; 8 bases align to TRBD1. Input material: naive CD4+ T cells from PBMCs. The sample's subset: naive CD4+ T cells isolated by negative enrichment. This TCR came from a human donor in good health. The CDR3 DNA sequence: TGTGCCAGCAGTCGGACAGGGCGAGAGGCTTTCTTT. It encodes CASSRTGREAFF.